The clone carrying this T cell receptor (beta chain) was counted ten times or more. The antigen is unknown. Unique molecular identifiers were incorporated during preparation of the TCRbeta library. TCRdb processed the PCR reads anew with MiXCR; each CDR3 protein has one entry. The sample holds about 280,000 distinct CDR3 sequences; about 9.9% are singletons and the top ten take roughly a quarter. The data belong to a study of T-cell reconstitution after alpha-beta-depleted transplantation in children. Study findings and constraints: Expanded graft clones numbering several hundred reportedly gave rise to alpha-beta T cells about two months after transplant. Some patients owed their high day-60 TCRbeta diversity to surviving recipient T cells and thymic progenitors. It was newly produced T cells that mostly accounted for T-cell counts and diversity one year after transplant.

This sample comprised peripheral blood, obtained 180 days after TCRalphabeta/CD19-depleted stem cell transplant. This sequence was found in a male patient aged 2-15 years who had a stem cell transplant for chronic granulomatous disease, so the T cells may come from the graft donor.

The CDR3 DNA is TGCAGCGTTGATACATATCCTGCCCCCTATGGCTACACCTTC. It encodes CSVDTYPAPYGYTF. The rearrangement joins TRBV29-1 to TRBJ1-2; no clear D gene. The length of the CDR3 is 14 residues. Germline V gives CDR1 SQVTM, CDR2 ANQGSEA. V lost 3 bases, J lost 4 bases, and 15 bases lay in between.